This TCR beta chain came from a study of response to subunit inactivated influenza vaccine. Study-wide points: Authors suggested few new T cells are recruited by each seasonal influenza vaccination.

In regard to this clonotype: The antigen is not known.

TCRdb redid the calling of the RT-PCR reads with MiXCR, one entry per CDR3 protein. The sample consists of around 480,000 distinct CDR3 sequences, 16% of them appearing once. The sequence was obtained from a man aged 45-69 years who received an inactivated influenza vaccine. The material was CD4+ T cells sorted from PBMCs, obtained about 23 months after vaccination.

CDR3 in amino acids: CASSRPKEPQHF. The CDR3, as DNA: TGCGCCAGCAGCAGGCCTAAGGAGCCCCAGCATTTT. This sequence joins TRBV10-2 and TRBJ1-5; D is unclear. Looked up from germline, CDR1 is WSHSY and CDR2 is SAAADI. V shed 6 bases and J shed 8 bases, with 11 bases lying between them. This CDR3 has 12 residues.